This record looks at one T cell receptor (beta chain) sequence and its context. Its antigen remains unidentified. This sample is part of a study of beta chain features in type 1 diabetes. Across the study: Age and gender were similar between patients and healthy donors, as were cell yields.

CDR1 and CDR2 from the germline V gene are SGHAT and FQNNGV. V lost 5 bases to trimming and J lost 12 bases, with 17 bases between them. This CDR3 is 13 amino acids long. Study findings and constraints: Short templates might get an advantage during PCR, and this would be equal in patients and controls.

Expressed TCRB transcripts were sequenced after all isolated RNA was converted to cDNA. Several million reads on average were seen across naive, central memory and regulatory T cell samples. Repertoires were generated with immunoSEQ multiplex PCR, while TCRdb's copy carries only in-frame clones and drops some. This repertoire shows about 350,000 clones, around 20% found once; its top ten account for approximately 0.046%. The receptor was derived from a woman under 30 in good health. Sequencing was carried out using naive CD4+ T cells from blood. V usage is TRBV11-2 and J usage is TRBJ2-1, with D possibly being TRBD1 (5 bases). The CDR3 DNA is TGTGCCAGCAGCCCCAGTAGGATTACAGGGCAGTTCTTC. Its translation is CASSPSRITGQFF.